These T cell receptor beta chains were read from a single sample in a study of blood T cell repertoires in COVID-19. The repertoire was sequenced with immunoSEQ multiplex PCR; TCRdb's copy has only in-frame clones and lacks some. The table records 95,000 to 150,000 clones, 90% of them present only once. Input material: peripheral blood. These receptors all stem from an older woman with COVID-19, enrolled during active disease. The CDR3 runs from the conserved cysteine through the conserved F or W.

v_gene	j_gene	CDR3aa
TRBV4-3	TRBJ1-5	CASSHDRGMDQPQHF
TRBV13	TRBJ1-2	CASSRTRVLSSVGYTF
TRBV18	TRBJ1-2	CASSPGQGYYGYTF
TRBV20-1	TRBJ1-2	CSASSDSGGYTF
TRBV19	TRBJ1-2	CASQDQGVPNYGYTF
TRBV5-5	TRBJ2-1	CASSLAIFVSSYNEQFF
TRBV6-2/TRBV6-3	TRBJ1-2	CASSQGPGGYTF
TRBV27	TRBJ2-4	CAASSGGLNIQYF
TRBV5-1	TRBJ1-1	CASSLSRGPEAFF
TRBV11-1	TRBJ2-5	CASSSSTQETQYF
TRBV11-2	TRBJ2-5	CASSPDYRNSQYF
TRBV9	TRBJ1-1	CASSPPGGVEAFF
TRBV12-3/TRBV12-4	TRBJ2-1	CASSRGYNEQFF
TRBV2	TRBJ2-7	CASSERQGSYEQYF
TRBV19	TRBJ1-1	CASSIDTFEGRAFF
TRBV11-2	TRBJ2-3	CASSLDNSRGARGDTQYF
TRBV19	TRBJ1-2	CASSISAGGMYGYTF